Listed below are T cell receptor beta chains from one sample, sequenced in a study of blood T cell repertoires in COVID-19. TCRdb's table, derived via immunoSEQ multiplex PCR, lists solely in-frame clones and lacks some. The table shows under 200,000 clones, with roughly 82% occurring only once. The sequenced sample was PBMCs or T cells enriched from blood (not recorded which). These receptors originate from a middle-aged man with acute COVID-19. The CDR3 runs from the conserved cysteine through the conserved F or W. Each record gives: J gene, D gene, V gene, CDR3 DNA, CDR3 protein. The D gene is left open where the match is weak.

J: TRBJ1-2
D: TRBD1
V: TRBV27
DNA: TGTGCCAGCAGTAATCCCGGGACAGGGGGCCCCTCCACCTTC
CDR3: CASSNPGTGGPSTF

J: TRBJ1-5
D: -
V: TRBV5-6
DNA: TGTGCCAGCAGCTTGTTCGGGGGGGGCCAGCCCCAGCATTTT
CDR3: CASSLFGGGQPQHF

J: TRBJ2-1
D: TRBD2
V: TRBV4-1
DNA: TGCGCCAGCAGCCAAACTAGCGGGACCAGGTTTGAGCAGTTCTTC
CDR3: CASSQTSGTRFEQFF

J: TRBJ2-5
D: -
V: TRBV18
DNA: TGTGCCAGCTCACCCGCCGATAAGGCTAGAGAGACCCAGTACTTC
CDR3: CASSPADKARETQYF

J: TRBJ2-2
D: TRBD1
V: TRBV9
DNA: TGTGCCAGCAGCCCACAGGGGGGCTCGAACACCGGGGAGCTGTTTTTT
CDR3: CASSPQGGSNTGELFF

J: TRBJ2-1
D: -
V: TRBV7-2
DNA: TGTGCCAGCAGCCCGCATAGTACTACACATTCCTACAATGAGCAGTTCTTC
CDR3: CASSPHSTTHSYNEQFF

J: TRBJ1-2
D: TRBD1
V: TRBV5-3
DNA: TGTGCCAGAAGCTCGAGACAGGGGGCGCGGGATGGCTACACCTTC
CDR3: CARSSRQGARDGYTF

J: TRBJ1-1
D: -
V: TRBV7-2
DNA: TGTGCCAGCAGCCCGGGTTGGGGGCGTGAAGCTTTCTTT
CDR3: CASSPGWGREAFF

J: TRBJ2-7
D: -
V: TRBV19
DNA: TGTGCCAGTAGTATACCTGGGGCAGACCACTACGAGCAGTACTTC
CDR3: CASSIPGADHYEQYF

J: TRBJ2-6
D: -
V: TRBV24-1
DNA: TGTGCCACCAGTGATCCCAGGGGATCTGGGGCCAACGTCCTGACTTTC
CDR3: CATSDPRGSGANVLTF

J: TRBJ1-3
D: -
V: TRBV9
DNA: TGTGCCAGCAGCGGTGCGGGGGCCCCTGGAAACACCATATATTTT
CDR3: CASSGAGAPGNTIYF

J: TRBJ1-4
D: TRBD1
V: TRBV11-2
DNA: TGTGCCAGCAGCCCCCAAGGGGGCGGCGAAAAACTGTTTTTT
CDR3: CASSPQGGGEKLFF